This TCR beta chain was sequenced during a study of blood T cell repertoires in COVID-19. Trimming cost V 5 bases and J 1 base; bases outside gene matches: 2. Germline V gives CDR1 SGHNT, CDR2 YENEEA. The CDR3 sequence is 15 residues long. Sequenced by immunoSEQ multiplex PCR; TCRdb stores in-frame clones only, minus some. Of about 210,000 clones listed, about 82% are singletons. The chain joins TRBV11-3 to TRBJ2-1, with 10 bases that match TRBD1. The receptor was isolated from a man aged 45-60 years with COVID-19, enrolled during active disease. The material sequenced was peripheral blood. For the CDR3, the DNA is TGTGCCAGCAGCCGGGACAGGGGATCCTACAATGAGCAGTTCTTC. The encoded protein is CASSRDRGSYNEQFF.